The subject of this entry is one TCR beta chain. The study isolated at least 6.5 million PBMCs from each sample. The use of a sample-barcoded 5' primer and a J-beta primer mix characterized a second PCR of about 7 to 12 cycles. At least 3 million CDR3-containing paired-end reads were obtained per sample. TCRdb reprocessed the 5' RACE reads via MiXCR and lists one record per CDR3 protein. In the table there are 1.2 million to 1.5 million distinct CDR3 sequences, 42% of which are singletons. Per the germline V gene, CDR1 is SGHVS and CDR2 is FNYEAQ. This CDR3 is 17 amino acids long. This sample is drawn from a study of blood T cells in healthy people across ages.

The receptor comes from a woman younger than 30 in good health. The chain joins TRBV7-6 to TRBJ2-4; TRBD1 matches 7 bases. The J call may be wrong; the DNA end is better matched by TRBJ2-5. The source material was blood. Written as DNA, the CDR3 is TGTGCCAGCAGCTTAGGAGTTGGGGACAGCCTCCAAGAGACCCAGTACTTC. This gives the protein CASSLGVGDSLQETQYF.